Included here is one T cell receptor beta chain sequence, with context. The specificity of this receptor is unknown. No much larger clonotype is one base removed from it; base qualities were not supplied. The library was prepared using the immunoSEQ multiplex PCR assay. TCRdb's version of the immuneACCESS table is confined to in-frame rearrangements and falls short of the full clone set. An unresolved V gene accounts for under half of the shortfall where checked; the remainder is of unknown origin. For this sample there are roughly 68,000 clones; roughly 94% appear just once. The biggest ten clones account for 1.1% to 1.5% of the sample. This sample was included in a study of T cell changes during pregnancy in multiple sclerosis (dated by TCRdb to the late 2010s). About the study as a whole: In women with multiple sclerosis, the researchers looked at how the T cell repertoire shifted as pregnancy progressed.

This clonotype was obtained from a female donor in good health, enrolled as a control in a pregnancy study. Sequenced here: peripheral blood, sampled in the second trimester of pregnancy.

The sequence in DNA is TGTGCCAGCAGTGTGGTCACTTCAGGGAACACTGAAGCTTTCTTT. It specifies CASSVVTSGNTEAFF. The chain links TRBV2 with TRBJ1-1, with the D segment identity uncertain. From the germline V gene, CDR1 is SNHLY and CDR2 is FYNNEI. The V end loses 4 bases and the J end loses 1 base, and a stretch of 13 bases separates them. The CDR3 sequence holds 15 residues, the cysteine and phenylalanine included. The kept DNA is CDR3 alone, 45 bases in frame from the first base.